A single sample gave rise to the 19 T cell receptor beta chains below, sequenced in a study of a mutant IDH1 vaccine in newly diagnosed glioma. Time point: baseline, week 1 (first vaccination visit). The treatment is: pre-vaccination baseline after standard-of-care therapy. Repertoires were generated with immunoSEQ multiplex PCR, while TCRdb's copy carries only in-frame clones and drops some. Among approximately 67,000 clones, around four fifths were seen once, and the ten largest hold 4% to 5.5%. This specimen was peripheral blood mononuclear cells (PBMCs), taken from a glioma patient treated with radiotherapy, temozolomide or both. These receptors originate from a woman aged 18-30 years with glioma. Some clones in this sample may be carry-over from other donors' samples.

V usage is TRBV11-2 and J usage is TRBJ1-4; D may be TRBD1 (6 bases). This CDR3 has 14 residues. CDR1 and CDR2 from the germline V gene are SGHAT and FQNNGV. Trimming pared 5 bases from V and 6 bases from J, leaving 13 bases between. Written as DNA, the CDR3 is TGTGCCAGCAGCGTCCAGGGGAGGGATGAAAAACTGTTTTTT. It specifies CASSVQGRDEKLFF. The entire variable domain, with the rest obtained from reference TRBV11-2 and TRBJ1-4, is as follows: EAGVAQSPRYKIIEKRQSVAFWCNPISGHATLYWYQQILGQGPKLLIQFQNNGVVDDSQLPKDRFSAERLKGVDSTLKIQPAKLEDSAVYLCASSVQGRDEKLFFGSGTQLSVL.

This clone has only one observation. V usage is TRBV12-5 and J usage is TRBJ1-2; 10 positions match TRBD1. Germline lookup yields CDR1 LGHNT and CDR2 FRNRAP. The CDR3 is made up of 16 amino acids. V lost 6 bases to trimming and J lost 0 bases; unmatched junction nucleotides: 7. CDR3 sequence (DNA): TGTGCTAGTGGAGGAGGGACAGGGGACCCTAACTATGGCTACACCTTC. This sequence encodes CASGGGTGDPNYGYTF.

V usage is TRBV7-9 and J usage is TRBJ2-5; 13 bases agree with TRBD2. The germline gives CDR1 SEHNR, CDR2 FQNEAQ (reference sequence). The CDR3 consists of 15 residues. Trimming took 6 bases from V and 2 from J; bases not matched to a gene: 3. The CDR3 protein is CASRGLAGFQETQYF. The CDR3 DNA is TGTGCCAGCAGGGGACTAGCGGGGTTTCAAGAGACCCAGTACTTC.

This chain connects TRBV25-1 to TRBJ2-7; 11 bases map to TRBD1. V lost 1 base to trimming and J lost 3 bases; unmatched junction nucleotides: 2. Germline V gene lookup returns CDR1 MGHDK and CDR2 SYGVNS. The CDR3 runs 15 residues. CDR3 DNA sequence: TGTGCCAGCAGTGAATGGGGGACAGGGGGCTACGAGCAGTACTTC. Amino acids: CASSEWGTGGYEQYF.

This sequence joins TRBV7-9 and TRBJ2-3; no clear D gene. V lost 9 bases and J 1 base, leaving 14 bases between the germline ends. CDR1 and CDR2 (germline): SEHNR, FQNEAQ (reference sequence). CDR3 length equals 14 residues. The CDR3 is CARTEATGTDTQYF. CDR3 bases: TGTGCCAGGACCGAAGCGACTGGCACAGATACGCAGTATTTT. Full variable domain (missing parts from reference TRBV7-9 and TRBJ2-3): DTGVSQNPRHKITKRGQNVTFRCDPISEHNRLYWYRQTLGQGPEFLTYFQNEAQLEKSRLLSDRFSAERPKGSFSTLEIQRTEQGDSAMYLCARTEATGTDTQYFGPGTRLTVL.

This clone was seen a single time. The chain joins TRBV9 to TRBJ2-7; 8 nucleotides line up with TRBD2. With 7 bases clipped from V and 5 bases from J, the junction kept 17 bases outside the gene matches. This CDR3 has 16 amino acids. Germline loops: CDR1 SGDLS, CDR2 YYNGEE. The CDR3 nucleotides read TGTGCCAGCGGTTCAAGCGGGAGCACGGCCGGCAACGAGCAGTACTTC. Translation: CASGSSGSTAGNEQYF. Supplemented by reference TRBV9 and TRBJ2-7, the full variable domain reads DSGVTQTPKHLITATGQRVTLRCSPRSGDLSVYWYQQSLDQGLQFLIQYYNGEERAKGNILERFSAQQFPDLHSELNLSSLELGDSALYFCASGSSGSTAGNEQYFGPGTRLTVT.

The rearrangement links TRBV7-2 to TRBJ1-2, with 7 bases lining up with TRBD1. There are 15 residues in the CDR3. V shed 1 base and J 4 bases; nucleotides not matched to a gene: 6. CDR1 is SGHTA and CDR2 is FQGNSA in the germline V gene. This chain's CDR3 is CASSLEGQPLYGYTF. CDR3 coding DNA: TGTGCCAGCAGCTTAGAGGGACAGCCTCTCTATGGCTACACCTTC.

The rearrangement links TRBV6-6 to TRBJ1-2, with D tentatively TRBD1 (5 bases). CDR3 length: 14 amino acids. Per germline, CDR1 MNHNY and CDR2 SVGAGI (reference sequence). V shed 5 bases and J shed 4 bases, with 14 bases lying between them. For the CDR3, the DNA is TGTGCCAGCAGTCCTCGACAGAGCTCCTATGGCTACACCTTC. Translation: CASSPRQSSYGYTF.

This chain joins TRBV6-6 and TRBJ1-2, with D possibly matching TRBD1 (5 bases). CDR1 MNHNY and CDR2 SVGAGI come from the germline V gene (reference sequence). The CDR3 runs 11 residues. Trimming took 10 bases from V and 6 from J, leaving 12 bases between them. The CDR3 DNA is TGTGCCACCGGGACGGGGAATGGCTACACCTTC. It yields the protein CATGTGNGYTF.

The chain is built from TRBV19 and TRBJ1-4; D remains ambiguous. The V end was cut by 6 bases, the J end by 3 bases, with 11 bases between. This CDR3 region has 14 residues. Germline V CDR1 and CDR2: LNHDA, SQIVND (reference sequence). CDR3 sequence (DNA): TGTGCCAGTAGAGCAAGACGGTCTAATGAAAAACTGTTTTTT. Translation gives CASRARRSNEKLFF.

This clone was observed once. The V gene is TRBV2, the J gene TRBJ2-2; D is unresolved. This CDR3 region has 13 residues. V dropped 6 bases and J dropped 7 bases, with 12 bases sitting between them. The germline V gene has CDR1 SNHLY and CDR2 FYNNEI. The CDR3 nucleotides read TGTGCCAGCAGCCCTAGGTGGATCGGGGAGCTGTTTTTT. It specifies CASSPRWIGELFF.

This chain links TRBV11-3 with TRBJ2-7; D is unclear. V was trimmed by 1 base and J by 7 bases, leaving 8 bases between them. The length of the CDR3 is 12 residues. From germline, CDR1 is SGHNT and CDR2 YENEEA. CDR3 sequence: CASSLGSGEQYF. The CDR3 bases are TGTGCCAGCAGCTTAGGGTCCGGAGAGCAGTACTTC.

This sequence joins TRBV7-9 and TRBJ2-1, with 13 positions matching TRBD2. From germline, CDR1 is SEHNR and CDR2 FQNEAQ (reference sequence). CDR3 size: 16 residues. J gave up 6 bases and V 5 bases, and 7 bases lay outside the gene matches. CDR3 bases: TGTGCCAGCAGCCATGGACTAGCGGGAGTCAGCAATGAGCAGTTCTTC. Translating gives CASSHGLAGVSNEQFF.

Written as DNA, the CDR3 is TGTGCCAGCATTAAAAGTCGGCTAAACACTGAAGCTTTCTTT. Its protein is CASIKSRLNTEAFF. The rearrangement links TRBV13 to TRBJ1-1; no reliable D call. Germline V gives CDR1 PRHDT, CDR2 FYEKMQ (reference sequence). The germline V and J ends were trimmed by 7 bases and 2 bases, with 14 bases remaining between them. The CDR3 totals 14 residues.

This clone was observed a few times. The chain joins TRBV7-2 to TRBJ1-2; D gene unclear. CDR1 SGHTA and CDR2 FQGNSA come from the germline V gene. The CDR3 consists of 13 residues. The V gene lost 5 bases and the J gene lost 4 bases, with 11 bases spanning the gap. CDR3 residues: CASSVSFTYGYTF. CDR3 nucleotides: TGTGCCAGCAGCGTATCCTTTACCTATGGCTACACCTTC. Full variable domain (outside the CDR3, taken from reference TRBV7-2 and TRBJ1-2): GAGVSQSPSNKVTEKGKDVELRCDPISGHTALYWYRQSLGQGLEFLIYFQGNSAPDKSGLPSDRFSAERTGGSVSTLTIQRTQQEDSAVYLCASSVSFTYGYTFGSGTRLTVV.

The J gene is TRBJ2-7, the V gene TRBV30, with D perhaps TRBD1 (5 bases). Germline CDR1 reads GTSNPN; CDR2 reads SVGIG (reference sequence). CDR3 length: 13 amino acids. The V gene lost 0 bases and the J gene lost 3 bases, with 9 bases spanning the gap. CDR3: CAWSVQAYYEQYF. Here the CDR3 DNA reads TGTGCCTGGAGTGTACAGGCTTACTACGAGCAGTACTTC.

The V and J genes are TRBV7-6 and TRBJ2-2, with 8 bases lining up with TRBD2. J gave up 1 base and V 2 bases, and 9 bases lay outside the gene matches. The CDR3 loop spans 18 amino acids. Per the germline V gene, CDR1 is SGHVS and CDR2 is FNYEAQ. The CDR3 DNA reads TGTGCCAGCAGCTTACAGCCGCGGGGGGCCTTGAACACCGGGGAGCTGTTTTTT. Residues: CASSLQPRGALNTGELFF.

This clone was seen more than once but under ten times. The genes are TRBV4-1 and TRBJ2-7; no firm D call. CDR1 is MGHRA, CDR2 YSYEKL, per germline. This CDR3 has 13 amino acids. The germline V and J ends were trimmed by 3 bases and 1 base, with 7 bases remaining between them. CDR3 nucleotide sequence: TGCGCCAGCAGCCATCCCCTTTCCTACGAGCAGTACTTC. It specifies CASSHPLSYEQYF.

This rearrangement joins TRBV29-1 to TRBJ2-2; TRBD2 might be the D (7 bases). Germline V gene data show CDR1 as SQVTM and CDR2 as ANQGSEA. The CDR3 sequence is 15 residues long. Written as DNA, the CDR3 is TGCAGAGCTCCCCGGTGGGGGGGGGCAGGCGGGGAGCTGTTTTTT. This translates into CRAPRWGGAGGELFF.